This T cell receptor beta chain derives from a study of metastatic and nonmetastatic thyroid tumors (TCRdb year 2020). Broadly, across the study: Repertoires were compared across peripheral blood and tumor or nodule tissue samples from malignant and benign thyroid patients. The research as a whole found: In both blood and tumor samples, TCR beta diversity was reported to be significantly higher in malignant tumors than in benign nodules.

None of the patients had been given any treatment before thyroid surgery. Using T-cell receptor beta sequencing, the study looked back at clinical samples from patients collected from the early 2010s to the late 2010s. Preparation of the library involved PCR. TCRdb names Illumina HiSeq 4000 as the instrument used. High-throughput sequencing was used to profile the TCR beta-chain CDR3 region of each patient. The authors' analysis ran thus. The researchers built a classifier to tell apart papillary thyroid cancer patients with distant metastasis, based on CDR3 differences among clinicopathological groups. The Shannon index was used to measure repertoire diversity, and the Morisita-Horn index was used to measure how similar tumor and blood repertoires were. The public reads were run again by TCRdb, first through fastp at Q25 and then through MiXCR, and only productive beta chains were kept. What appears here as the V and J calls and clone size reflects TCRdb's work, not the paper's. The sample table contains more than 20,000 clones; only one count was recorded for around 13% of them. Of the sample, 4.5% to 6% falls within the top ten clones.

Spanning cysteine to phenylalanine, the CDR3 consists of 15 amino acids. Kept here is only the CDR3 DNA, which spans 45 bases and is read in frame from base 1. From V the trimming removes 4 bases and from J it removes 8 bases, while the gene matches leave 10 bases of the junction unaccounted for. According to the germline V gene (reference sequence), CDR1 reads SGHNT and CDR2 reads YYREEE. This clone occurred many times. Its antigen target is currently unknown. Qualities for individual bases were not recorded, and no much larger clone is one base off. This TCR was sampled from a female donor with papillary thyroid cancer or a benign thyroid nodule (not recorded which). Some clones in this sample may be carry-over from other donors' samples. The sample consisted of blood. The receptor chain draws on TRBV5-4 and TRBJ1-4, with 8 junctional bases fitting TRBD1. The nucleotide sequence is TGTGCCAGCAGCACCGGCAGGGGGCAAGGAGAAAAACTGTTTTTT. This translates into CASSTGRGQGEKLFF. Here the CDR3 is joined to the reference TRBV5-4 and TRBJ1-4 genes, and the full variable domain is: ETGVTQSPTHLIKTRGQQVTLRCSSQSGHNTVSWYQQALGQGPQFIFQYYREEENGRGNFPPRFSGLQFPNYSSELNVNALELDDSALYLCASSTGRGQGEKLFFGSGTQLSVL.